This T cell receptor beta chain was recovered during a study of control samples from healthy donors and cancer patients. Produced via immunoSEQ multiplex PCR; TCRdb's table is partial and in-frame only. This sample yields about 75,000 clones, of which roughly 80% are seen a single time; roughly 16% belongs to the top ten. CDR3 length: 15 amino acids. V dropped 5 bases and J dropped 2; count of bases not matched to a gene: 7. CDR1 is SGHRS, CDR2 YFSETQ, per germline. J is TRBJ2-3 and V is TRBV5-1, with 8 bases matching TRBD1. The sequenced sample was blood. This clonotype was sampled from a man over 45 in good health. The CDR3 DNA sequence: TGCGCCAGCAGTCCGGGACAGGAAATCACAGATACGCAGTATTTT. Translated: CASSPGQEITDTQYF.